Below are 13 T cell receptor beta chains sequenced from a single sample in a study of glioma-infiltrating T cells. TCR alpha and beta CDR3 regions were amplified from RNA using iRepertoire nested multiplex PCR. TCRdb analysed the multiplex PCR reads with MiXCR anew, one entry per CDR3 protein. This table has fewer than 250,000 distinct CDR3 sequences, over 25% appearing once. The sequencing input was glioma tissue, nonneoplastic brain tissue, or PBMCs (not recorded which). The receptors here all came from a human donor with low-grade glioma or glioblastoma, undergoing nonglioma brain surgery, or in good health (not recorded which).

Points on this clonotype: A much larger clone differs by one base, so this may be a read error. The chain recombines TRBV19 with TRBJ2-5; D unclear. Germline V gives CDR1 LNHDA, CDR2 SQIVND (reference sequence). The CDR3 loop spans 15 amino acids. The ends were cut back, 10 bases at V and 7 bases at J, with 25 bases in the middle. CDR3 protein: CANLLGIAPRGTQYF. The DNA of the CDR3 is TGTGCCAACCTTCTGGGGATAGCTCCTCGAGGGACCCAGTACTTC.

Ten or more counts support this clonotype. The chain joins TRBV24-1 to TRBJ2-1; TRBD1 agrees at 8 bases. J lost 2 bases, V lost 8 bases, and 7 bases had no gene match. The CDR3 covers 15 residues. Germline V gene data show CDR1 as KGHDR and CDR2 as SFDVKD. CDR3 in amino acids: CATTDGQGPYNEQFF. The CDR3 DNA reads TGTGCCACCACCGACGGACAGGGACCCTACAATGAGCAGTTCTTC.

Many counts were recorded for this clonotype. The CDR3 region is CASSLTVYGYTF. CDR3 sequence (DNA): TGTGCCAGCAGCCTGACGGTCTATGGCTACACCTTC. The chain recombines TRBV5-8 with TRBJ1-2; D is ambiguous. Germline V gene sequence: CDR1 SGHTS, CDR2 YDEGEE. Between the trimmed V and J ends, which lost 4 bases and 4 bases, there was a span of 8 bases. The CDR3 contains 12 residues.

This clonotype was seen many times. The chain joins TRBV6-1 to TRBJ2-5, with a tentative D call TRBD2 (5 bases). Trimming cost V 5 bases and J 6 bases, with 19 bases left between them. CDR3 length equals 15 residues. The germline V gene encodes CDR1 MNHNS and CDR2 SASEGT. The CDR3 protein is CASSPFPRRGKTQYF. The CDR3 nucleotides are TGTGCCAGCAGTCCCTTTCCCCGGAGAGGGAAGACCCAGTACTTC.

Sample share makes this clonotype medium-sized. The gene calls are TRBV6-2 or TRBV6-3 and TRBJ1-1, with a possible D match to TRBD1 (5 bases). There are 14 residues in the CDR3. The germline V and J ends were trimmed by 7 bases and 2 bases, with 14 bases remaining between them. The germline CDR1 and CDR2 sequences are MNHEY and SVGEGT. The CDR3 DNA sequence: TGTGCCAGCAAGACCACAGGTAGAAACACTGAAGCTTTCTTT. Translation gives CASKTTGRNTEAFF.

The chain joins TRBV20-1 to TRBJ1-1; D is undetermined. V lost 4 bases to trimming and J lost 3 bases, with 12 bases between them. Germline loops: CDR1 DFQATT, CDR2 SNEGSKA (reference sequence). The CDR3 is 13 residues long. CDR3 nucleotide sequence: TGCAGTGCTATACGTACAATCTACACTGAAGCTTTCTTT. This codes for CSAIRTIYTEAFF.

This clonotype was seen ten or more times. V and J are TRBV12-3 or TRBV12-4 and TRBJ2-7; 9 bases fit TRBD1. The CDR3 is 16 amino acids. J lost 1 base, V lost 6 bases, and 10 bases had no gene match. CDR3 coding DNA: TGTGCCAGCAGCTTTCCTGGACAGGGGCGATCCTACGAGCAGTACTTC. It yields the protein CASSFPGQGRSYEQYF.

Comment on this clonotype: This could be a read error, since a much larger clone is one nucleotide away. The rearrangement links TRBV28 to TRBJ2-3, with unresolved D. The last part of the DNA fits TRBJ1-5 better; the J call may be wrong. This CDR3 has 14 amino acids. Germline V CDR1 and CDR2: MDHEN, SYDVKM. CDR3: CASHPGLGTDTQHF. For the CDR3, the DNA is TGTGCCTCGCACCCCGGACTAGGCACAGATACGCAGCATTTT.

This clonotype is a singleton in its sample. CDR3 residues: CASRTGPLYGYTF. The CDR3 DNA reads as TGTGCCAGCAGAACAGGGCCACTCTATGGCTACACCTTC. The V call is TRBV6-1, the J call TRBJ1-2; perhaps TRBD1 as D (6 bases). The germline CDR1 and CDR2 sequences are MNHNS and SASEGT. V lost 6 bases to trimming and J lost 4 bases, with 12 bases between them. The CDR3 totals 13 residues.

This clonotype has more than one count but fewer than ten. This chain links TRBV7-6 with TRBJ2-3; no reliable D call. The germline V and J ends were trimmed by 3 bases and 5 bases, with 6 bases remaining between them. Germline lookup yields CDR1 SGHVS and CDR2 FNYEAQ. The CDR3 extends over 12 amino acids. The CDR3 reads CASSLSKDTQYF. Here the CDR3 DNA reads TGTGCCAGCAGCTTGTCTAAAGATACGCAGTATTTT.

This clonotype was seen more than once but under ten times. J is TRBJ2-5 and V is TRBV7-9, with 12 bases lining up with TRBD2. Germline V gives CDR1 SEHNR, CDR2 FQNEAQ (reference sequence). After removal of 2 bases from V and 3 bases from J, the junction contained 1 base not matched to a gene. The CDR3 totals 15 residues. The CDR3 here is CASSLPSGREETQYF. CDR3 sequence (DNA): TGTGCCAGCAGCTTACCTAGCGGGAGGGAAGAGACCCAGTACTTC.

In this sample, this clonotype turned up a few times. This chain connects TRBV12-3 or TRBV12-4 to TRBJ2-1, with 12 nucleotides matching TRBD2. V shed 1 base, J shed 9 bases, and the junction held 4 bases outside the gene matches. CDR3 length: 15 amino acids. CDR3 residues: CASSLGLAGGREQFF. DNA of the CDR3: TGTGCCAGCAGTTTAGGGCTAGCGGGAGGGCGTGAGCAGTTCTTC.

The chain links TRBV19 to TRBJ1-3, with D possibly TRBD1 on 5 matching bases. Trimming took off 7 bases at V and 1 base at J, with 14 bases between the two ends. The CDR3 contains 15 residues. Germline V gene lookup returns CDR1 LNHDA and CDR2 SQIVND (reference sequence). CDR3 coding DNA: TGTGCCAGTACCAGCCCCGGGACGTCTGGAAACACCATATATTTT. It codes for CASTSPGTSGNTIYF.